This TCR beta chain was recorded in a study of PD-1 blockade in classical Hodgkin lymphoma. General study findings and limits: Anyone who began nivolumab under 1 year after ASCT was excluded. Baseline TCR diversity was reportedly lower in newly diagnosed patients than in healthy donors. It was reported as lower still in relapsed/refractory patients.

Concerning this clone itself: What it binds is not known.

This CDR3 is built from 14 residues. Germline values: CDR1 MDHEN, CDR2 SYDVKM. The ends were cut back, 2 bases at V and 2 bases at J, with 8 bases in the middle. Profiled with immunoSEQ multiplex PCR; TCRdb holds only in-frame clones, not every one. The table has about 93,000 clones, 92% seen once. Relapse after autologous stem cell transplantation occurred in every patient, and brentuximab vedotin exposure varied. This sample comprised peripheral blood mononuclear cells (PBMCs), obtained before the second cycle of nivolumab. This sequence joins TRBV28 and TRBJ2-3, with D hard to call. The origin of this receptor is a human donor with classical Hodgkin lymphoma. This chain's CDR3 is CASSLSDITDTQYF. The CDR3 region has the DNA TGTGCCAGCAGTTTAAGCGACATCACAGATACGCAGTATTTT.